These 14 T cell receptor beta chains were sequenced from one sample in a study of chemoradiotherapy in HPV16-positive cancers. TCRdb's table, derived via immunoSEQ multiplex PCR, lists solely in-frame clones and lacks some. The sample contains over 6,000 clones, roughly 83% of which appear only once. This material consisted of blood, taken from a patient who underwent chemoradiotherapy. These receptors were obtained from a human donor with HPV-associated anogenital cancer.

The gene calls are TRBV15 and TRBJ1-5, with 8 bases identical to TRBD1. The germline V gene encodes CDR1 LNHNV and CDR2 YYDKDF (reference sequence). This CDR3 has 17 residues. V lost 2 bases and J lost 0; bases outside the gene matches: 6. CDR3 in DNA: TGTGCCACCAGCAGACCTACAGGGGGTTATAGCAATCAGCCCCAGCATTTT. Translation: CATSRPTGGYSNQPQHF. Full variable domain (remainder filled in from reference TRBV15 and TRBJ1-5): DAMVIQNPRYQVTQFGKPVTLSCSQTLNHNVMYWYQQKSSQAPKLLFHYYDKDFNNEADTPDNFQSRRPNTSFCFLDIRSPGLGDTAMYLCATSRPTGGYSNQPQHFGDGTRLSIL.

The sample holds a few counts of this clone. The J gene is TRBJ2-3, the V gene TRBV7-3, with 7 nucleotides matching TRBD2. The CDR3 has 14 residues. The germline gives CDR1 SGHTA, CDR2 FQGTGA. J gave up 4 bases and V 2 bases, and 3 bases lay outside the gene matches. CDR3 DNA: TGTGCCAGCAGCTTAGGGAGCGGGGCAGATACGCAGTATTTT. It codes for CASSLGSGADTQYF.

The V gene is TRBV25-1, the J gene TRBJ2-1; the D gene is possibly TRBD2 (6 bases). CDR3 length: 15 amino acids. V lost 6 bases, J lost 2 bases, and 14 bases lay in between. Germline CDR1 reads MGHDK; CDR2 reads SYGVNS. As DNA, the CDR3 is TGTGCCAGCAGCCCGCAGGGAGGACCCTACAATGAGCAGTTCTTC. As protein: CASSPQGGPYNEQFF.

This clone was detected a few times. The DNA of the CDR3 is TGCAGCGTTGAAGATCCAAGGGTGCGGGGGGAGAACATTCAGTACTTC. Amino acids: CSVEDPRVRGENIQYF. The V and J genes are TRBV29-1 and TRBJ2-4, with TRBD2 identical over 8 bases. CDR1 and CDR2 (germline): SQVTM, ANQGSEA. V was pared by 0 bases and J by 7 bases, with 11 bases of the junction left unmatched. The CDR3 is made up of 16 amino acids. The whole variable domain, filled in from reference TRBV29-1 and TRBJ2-4, reads SAVISQKPSRDICQRGTSLTIQCQVDSQVTMMFWYRQQPGQSLTLIATANQGSEATYESGFVIDKFPISRPNLTFSTLTVSNMSPEDSSIYLCSVEDPRVRGENIQYFGAGTRLSVL.

This rearrangement joins TRBV11-1 to TRBJ1-1; D remains ambiguous. Germline V gene lookup returns CDR1 SGHAT and CDR2 FQDESV (reference sequence). CDR3 length: 14 amino acids. The V end was cut by 5 bases, the J end by 1 base, with 11 bases between. CDR3 nucleotides: TGTGCCAGCAGCCACCCCCGGGGGAACACTGAAGCTTTCTTT. This encodes CASSHPRGNTEAFF. Full variable domain (remainder filled in from reference TRBV11-1 and TRBJ1-1): EAEVAQSPRYKITEKSQAVAFWCDPISGHATLYWYRQILGQGPELLVQFQDESVVDDSQLPKDRFSAERLKGVDSTLKIQPAELGDSAMYLCASSHPRGNTEAFFGQGTRLTVV.

This clone was seen a few times. This rearrangement joins TRBV6-5 to TRBJ1-1; D gene uncertain. The CDR3 has 14 amino acids. From germline, CDR1 is MNHEY and CDR2 SVGAGI. V was pared by 0 bases and J by 8 bases, with 13 bases between. The CDR3 nucleotides are TGTGCCAGCAGTTACTCCTACGGTGAGCTAGAAGCTTTCTTT. Amino acids: CASSYSYGELEAFF.

The J gene is TRBJ2-7, the V gene TRBV27; TRBD1 might be the D (6 bases). This CDR3 comprises 14 residues. Germline lookup yields CDR1 MNHEY and CDR2 SMNVEV (reference sequence). The V end lost 6 bases, the J end lost 0 bases, and 12 bases lay between the germline ends. DNA for the CDR3: TGTGCCAGCAGCTCCAGGGGCTACTCCTACGAGCAGTACTTC. Amino acid sequence: CASSSRGYSYEQYF.

The chain recombines TRBV12-5 with TRBJ1-1, with D uncertain. Per the germline V gene, CDR1 is LGHNT and CDR2 is FRNRAP. The CDR3 is 11 amino acids. V lost 1 base and J lost 3, with 0 bases in between. The CDR3 DNA reads as TGTGCTAGTGGTTTGGACACTGAAGCTTTCTTT. It is translated as CASGLDTEAFF.

The chain joins TRBV19 to TRBJ2-5, with D perhaps matching TRBD1 (5 bases). Germline loops: CDR1 LNHDA, CDR2 SQIVND (reference sequence). Trimming took off 5 bases at V and 1 base at J, with 8 bases between the two ends. This CDR3 is built from 13 residues. CDR3 coding DNA: TGTGCCAGTAGTCAGGGCATCCAAGAGACCCAGTACTTC. It yields the protein CASSQGIQETQYF.

The chain recombines TRBV6-1 with TRBJ1-2; TRBD1 is a possible D gene (5 bases). The V and J ends lost 6 bases and 8 bases respectively, with 13 bases between them. The CDR3 has 12 residues. The germline CDR1 and CDR2 sequences are MNHNS and SASEGT. DNA of the CDR3: TGTGCCAGCAGGGGGGGGATGAGAGGCTACACCTTC. Translation: CASRGGMRGYTF.

This chain links TRBV6-1 with TRBJ2-7; TRBD1 aligns across 9 bases. Germline CDR1 and CDR2: MNHNS and SASEGT. Unmatched junction bases numbered 10, after V lost 3 bases and J lost 7 bases. CDR3 length: 15 residues. CDR3 DNA sequence: TGTGCCAGCAGTGACTCAACAGGGGGCGGGTTTGAGCAGTACTTC. It specifies CASSDSTGGGFEQYF.

This clone was seen once. V usage is TRBV28 and J usage is TRBJ2-2, with TRBD1 matching over 7 bases. Germline V gene data show CDR1 as MDHEN and CDR2 as SYDVKM. The trim removed 6 bases at V and 3 bases at J, leaving 7 bases unmatched. CDR3 length equals 15 residues. The CDR3 sequence is CASRLIDRDTGELFF. CDR3 bases: TGTGCCAGCAGGCTAATCGACAGGGACACCGGGGAGCTGTTTTTT.

This chain uses TRBV5-5 with TRBJ2-7, with D maybe TRBD2 (5 bases). Germline V CDR1 and CDR2: SGHKS, YYEKEE (reference sequence). V lost 4 bases and J lost 3, with 29 bases in between. CDR3 length: 19 residues. For the CDR3, the DNA is TGTGCCAGCAGCCCCTTGGCGTCCCGGAGGCTCCCTCACAGCTACGAGCAGTACTTC. This gives the protein CASSPLASRRLPHSYEQYF.

The chain uses TRBV4-2 and TRBJ1-5; no firm D call. The V gene lost 0 bases and the J gene lost 13 bases, with 16 bases spanning the gap. The CDR3 is made up of 14 amino acids. In germline, CDR1 is LGHNA, CDR2 YNFKEQ. CDR3 DNA sequence: TGTGCCAGCAGCCAAGAGCTGCACCGGGATCCTCAGCATTTT. It encodes CASSQELHRDPQHF.